Listed below are T cell receptor beta chains from one sample, sequenced in a study of blood T cell repertoires in COVID-19. Profiling relied on immunoSEQ multiplex PCR, and the TCRdb table lists in-frame clones only, not all of them. The sample lists some 190,000 clones; around nine tenths were seen once. The sample taken for sequencing was peripheral blood. The source of these receptors is a man aged 30-40 years with acute or convalescent COVID-19. CDR3s include the opening cysteine and the closing phenylalanine or tryptophan. D genes are given only for firm matches. Not all rows give a size; the values are once, few, many and, for expanded clones, a class.

v_call	clone_size	j_call	d_call	cdr3_nt	cdr3_aa
TRBV5-6	NA	TRBJ2-1	TRBD1	TGTGCCAGCAGCTTGGGTCAGACAGGGAGCTCCTACAATGAGCAGTTCTTC	CASSLGQTGSSYNEQFF
TRBV29-1	NA	TRBJ1-1	TRBD1	TGCAGCGTTTGGGACAGGGGGGACACTGAAGCTTTCTTT	CSVWDRGDTEAFF
TRBV19	NA	TRBJ2-7	TRBD2	TGTGCCAGTAGTATGCGTAGCCTAGCGGACCCCTACGAGCAGTACTTC	CASSMRSLADPYEQYF
TRBV13	NA	TRBJ2-5	NA	TGTGCCAGCAGCCTACGAGAGACCCAGTACTTC	CASSLRETQYF
TRBV30	once	TRBJ1-1	NA	TGTGCCTGGAGCCCCAGTGGTTTGGCTGAAGCTTTCTTT	CAWSPSGLAEAFF
TRBV3-1/TRBV3-2	NA	TRBJ2-3	NA	TGTGCCAGCAGCCAAGACTTGCAGGGTAATACGCAGTATTTT	CASSQDLQGNTQYF
TRBV6-2/TRBV6-3	NA	TRBJ2-5	TRBD2	TGTGCCAGCAGTTCCCATTTAGCCGGGAGGGGCGAGACCCAGTACTTC	CASSSHLAGRGETQYF
TRBV19	NA	TRBJ1-3	TRBD1	TGTGCCAGTATGAGGGGGCGAGGAAACACCATATATTTT	CASMRGRGNTIYF
TRBV10-1	NA	TRBJ2-1	NA	TGCGCCAGCAGTGAAGGACGGGGAGAAAGTGAGCAGTTCTTC	CASSEGRGESEQFF
TRBV14	NA	TRBJ2-1	NA	TGTGCCAGCAGCCAAGACACAGGCACTGAGCAGTTCTTC	CASSQDTGTEQFF
TRBV28	NA	TRBJ1-5	TRBD1	TGTGCCAGCAGTTTTCAGGTCCAGGGGGGTCAGCCCCAGCATTTT	CASSFQVQGGQPQHF
TRBV19	NA	TRBJ2-7	TRBD2	TGTGCCAGTAGTACCGGACTAGGTTTCGACGAGCAGTACTTC	CASSTGLGFDEQYF
TRBV2	NA	TRBJ2-5	NA	TGTGCCAGCAGTGTAGAGAACCAAGAGACCCAGTACTTC	CASSVENQETQYF
TRBV6-6	NA	TRBJ2-5	NA	TGTGCCAGCAGCGGAGGGCCTCAGACCCAGTACTTC	CASSGGPQTQYF
TRBV3-1/TRBV3-2	NA	TRBJ1-2	TRBD1	TGTGCCAGCAGCCAGACAGGGGAAAGTGGCTACACCTTC	CASSQTGESGYTF
TRBV6-4	NA	TRBJ1-2	TRBD1	TGTGCCAGCCCCGAGACAGGGGTTTGTTTTAACTATGGCTACACCTTC	CASPETGVCFNYGYTF
TRBV11-2	NA	TRBJ1-3	TRBD1	TGTGCCAGGGGATTTTCGGGGGAAGACAGGGTCTCTGGAAACACCATATATTTT	CARGFSGEDRVSGNTIYF
TRBV28	NA	TRBJ1-2	NA	TGTGCCAGCGTCCGGGGTGTGTGGGCAATAGACTATGGCTACACCTTC	CASVRGVWAIDYGYTF
TRBV18	NA	TRBJ2-1	TRBD1	TGTGCCAGCTCTCCTACGGGACAGGGATTCAATGTAGTTACGCAGCAGTTCTTC	CASSPTGQGFNVVTQQFF
TRBV10-3	NA	TRBJ1-2	NA	TGTGCCATCAGTGACGGCGCGGCCTATGGCTACACCTTC	CAISDGAAYGYTF
TRBV19	NA	TRBJ1-1	NA	TGTGCCAGTAACTTATTCGGGGGAATTAACACTGAAGCTTTCTTT	CASNLFGGINTEAFF
TRBV27	NA	TRBJ1-5	NA	TGTGCCAGCAGTCCAAAGACAGGATATAGCAATCAGCCCCAGCATTTT	CASSPKTGYSNQPQHF
TRBV7-8	once	TRBJ1-6	NA	TGTGCCAGCAGCCAGGAGGGATATCTCTATAATTCACCCCTCCACTTT	CASSQEGYLYNSPLHF
TRBV28	few	TRBJ1-5	TRBD1	TGTGCCAGCAGTCCACAGGGGGACAATCAGCCCCAGCATTTT	CASSPQGDNQPQHF
TRBV11-3	NA	TRBJ2-1	TRBD2	TGTGCCAGCAGCGACCGACTAGCGGGCTCCTACAATGAGCAGTTCTTC	CASSDRLAGSYNEQFF
TRBV7-9	NA	TRBJ1-2	TRBD1	TGTGCCAGCAGCCCAGAGACAGGGGCACTCTATGGCTACACCTTC	CASSPETGALYGYTF
TRBV3-1/TRBV3-2	NA	TRBJ1-3	NA	TGTGCCAGCAGCCACGTCGGGTCGGGAGGGTCTGGAAACACCATATATTTT	CASSHVGSGGSGNTIYF
TRBV3-1/TRBV3-2	NA	TRBJ2-3	TRBD2	TGTGCCAGCAGTTTCCAGCGGGGGTGGTTTGGGGATACGCAGTATTTT	CASSFQRGWFGDTQYF
TRBV21-1	NA	TRBJ2-7	NA	TGTGCCAGCAGCAAAGGTCGGTACGCTCGAATCTCCTACGAGCAGTACTTC	CASSKGRYARISYEQYF
TRBV5-1	NA	TRBJ1-1	TRBD1	TGCGCCAGCAGCTTGGGGACAGGGGGTAACACTGAAGCTTTCTTT	CASSLGTGGNTEAFF
TRBV14	NA	TRBJ2-1	NA	TGTGCCAGCAGCCCTACCTACAGCTACTCCTACAATGAGCAGTTCTTC	CASSPTYSYSYNEQFF
TRBV7-3	NA	TRBJ1-1	NA	TGTGCCAGCAGCTCCGGGACATCGGAAGCTTTCTTT	CASSSGTSEAFF
TRBV10-3	NA	TRBJ1-3	TRBD1	TGTGCCATCGGGACAGGAAACTCTGGAAACACCATATATTTT	CAIGTGNSGNTIYF
TRBV2	NA	TRBJ1-2	NA	TGTGCCAGCCGTTCCACCTATACGGATGGCTACACCTTC	CASRSTYTDGYTF
TRBV18	NA	TRBJ2-7	NA	TGTGCCAGCTCACCCTACAGCAACTACGAGCAGTACTTC	CASSPYSNYEQYF
TRBV19	NA	TRBJ1-5	NA	TGTGCCAGTAGTACTGAGGGTTTGGGCAATCAGCCCCAGCATTTT	CASSTEGLGNQPQHF
TRBV11-2	once	TRBJ2-5	TRBD2	TGTGCCAGCAGCCCAGGGAGGGCCGGGCAAGAGACCCAGTACTTC	CASSPGRAGQETQYF
TRBV30	NA	TRBJ1-1	TRBD1	TGTGCCTTCTCCTTGGACAGGGGGCTTACCACTGAAGCTTTCTTT	CAFSLDRGLTTEAFF
TRBV7-8	NA	TRBJ2-7	NA	TGTGCCAGCAGCCCTTACTACGAGCAGTACTTC	CASSPYYEQYF
TRBV5-1	NA	TRBJ1-1	TRBD1	TGCGCCAGCAGCCGGGACAGGGGCTCTGAAGCTTTCTTT	CASSRDRGSEAFF
TRBV19	few	TRBJ2-7	NA	TGTGCCAGTAAGAGGACTTCAAGAAGCTCCTACGAGCAGTACTTC	CASKRTSRSSYEQYF
TRBV5-1	NA	TRBJ2-1	TRBD2	TGCGCCAGCAGCTTCGGGGGGGATTCCTACAATGAGCAGTTCTTC	CASSFGGDSYNEQFF
TRBV5-1	once	TRBJ2-5	TRBD2	TGCGCCAGCAGCCTTACAGCGGGGGGTAGGGAGACCCAGTACTTC	CASSLTAGGRETQYF
TRBV28	NA	TRBJ2-3	TRBD2	TGTGCCAGCAGTTTGTGGACTAGCGGGCCCACAGATACGCAGTATTTT	CASSLWTSGPTDTQYF
TRBV19	NA	TRBJ1-6	TRBD1	TGTGCCAGTAGTGTCGGGACAGGGCCGAGAAATTCACCCCTCCACTTT	CASSVGTGPRNSPLHF
TRBV29-1	NA	TRBJ1-5	TRBD1	TGCAGCGTTCCCGGCCCAGGGGGTCAGCCCCAGCATTTT	CSVPGPGGQPQHF
TRBV5-8	NA	TRBJ2-5	NA	TGTGCCAGCAGCTTCCGGCTAGCGTCCCAAGAGACCCAGTACTTC	CASSFRLASQETQYF
TRBV2	once	TRBJ2-5	NA	TGTGCCAGCGAGATACGGACCCAGTACTTC	CASEIRTQYF
TRBV6-1	NA	TRBJ1-4	NA	TGTGCCAGCAGTGAAGGCTGGGGGGGGACGATCACTAATGAAAAACTGTTTTTT	CASSEGWGGTITNEKLFF
TRBV28	NA	TRBJ2-1	NA	TGTGCCAGCAGTCCCTATTCGGGGTTCAATGAGCAGTTCTTC	CASSPYSGFNEQFF
TRBV9	NA	TRBJ2-5	TRBD2	TGTGCCAGCAGCGTAGGACTAGCGGGGGGGTACCAAGAGACCCAGTACTTC	CASSVGLAGGYQETQYF
TRBV6-5	NA	TRBJ2-3	TRBD1	TGTGCCAGCAAGACGGACAGGGGGCGTTTTGATACGCAGTATTTT	CASKTDRGRFDTQYF
TRBV25-1	NA	TRBJ2-2	NA	TGTGCCAGCAGTGTAGCGAAGGCAGGGGGGTTCACCGGGGAGCTGTTTTTT	CASSVAKAGGFTGELFF
TRBV5-1	NA	TRBJ2-3	NA	TGCGCCAGCAGCCCTGGTCGCGGAACAGATACGCAGTATTTT	CASSPGRGTDTQYF
TRBV18	NA	TRBJ1-1	TRBD1	TGTGCCAGCTCACCACGAGGGACAGCGGGAGGCACTGAAGCTTTCTTT	CASSPRGTAGGTEAFF